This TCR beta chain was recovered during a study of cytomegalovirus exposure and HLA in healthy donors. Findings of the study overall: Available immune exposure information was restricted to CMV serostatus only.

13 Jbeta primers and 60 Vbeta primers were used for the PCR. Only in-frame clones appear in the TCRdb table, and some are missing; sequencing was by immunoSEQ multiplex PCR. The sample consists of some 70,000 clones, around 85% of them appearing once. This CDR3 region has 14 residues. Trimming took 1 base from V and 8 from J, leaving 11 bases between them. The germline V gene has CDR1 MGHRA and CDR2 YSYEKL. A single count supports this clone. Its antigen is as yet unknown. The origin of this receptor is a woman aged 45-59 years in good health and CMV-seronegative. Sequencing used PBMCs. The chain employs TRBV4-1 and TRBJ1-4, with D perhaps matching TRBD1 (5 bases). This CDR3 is CASSQGQGYEKLFF. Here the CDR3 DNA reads TGCGCCAGCAGCCAAGGTCAGGGATACGAAAAACTGTTTTTT.